These 23 T cell receptor beta chains originate from one sample sequenced in a study of siplizumab effects on memory and regulatory T cells. The table came from immunoSEQ multiplex PCR; TCRdb's copy has only in-frame clones and leaves some out. The sample records 90,000 to 95,000 clones, roughly 93% being singletons. Sequenced material: CD8+ T cells sorted from blood. These receptor sequences come from a human donor in good health.

The V and J genes are TRBV7-9 and TRBJ1-3; 7 bases align to TRBD1. CDR1 and CDR2 from the germline V gene are SEHNR and FQNEAQ (reference sequence). The CDR3 sequence is 15 residues long. V was clipped by 4 bases and J by 2 bases; unmatched bases: 5. The CDR3 DNA reads as TGTGCCAGCAGCTCCCCGACAGGGACTGGAAACACCATATATTTT. Translating gives CASSSPTGTGNTIYF.

V gene TRBV19 combines with J gene TRBJ1-2; tentatively, D is TRBD1 (5 bases). The CDR3 extends over 13 amino acids. Germline assignment: CDR1 LNHDA and CDR2 SQIVND (reference sequence). Trimming left V 3 bases short and J 2 bases short, with 7 bases between. The CDR3 nucleotides are TGTGCCAGTAGTATGACAGCAAACTATGGCTACACCTTC. Translating it yields CASSMTANYGYTF. The variable domain in full, with the rest retrieved from reference TRBV19 and TRBJ1-2, is DGGITQSPKYLFRKEGQNVTLSCEQNLNHDAMYWYRQDPGQGLRLIYYSQIVNDFQKGDIAEGYSVSREKKESFPLTVTSAQKNPTAFYLCASSMTANYGYTFGSGTRLTVV.

This chain connects TRBV30 to TRBJ2-5; 10 bases match TRBD2. J gave up 5 bases and V 2 bases, and 8 bases lay outside the gene matches. The CDR3 has 15 amino acids. The germline V gene encodes CDR1 GTSNPN and CDR2 SVGIG (reference sequence). The CDR3 loop is CAWSIGLAVLETQYF. The DNA of the CDR3 is TGTGCCTGGAGTATAGGACTAGCGGTTCTGGAGACCCAGTACTTC.

The chain recombines TRBV7-9 with TRBJ1-5, with D perhaps matching TRBD1 (6 bases). The CDR3 has 15 residues. Trimming left V 0 bases short and J 3 bases short, with 9 bases between. CDR1 and CDR2 (germline): SEHNR, FQNEAQ (reference sequence). The CDR3 here is CASSLAGDINQPQHF. CDR3 sequence (DNA): TGTGCCAGCAGCTTAGCGGGGGACATCAATCAGCCCCAGCATTTT. The full variable domain, in which reference TRBV7-9 and TRBJ1-5 provide the parts outside the CDR3, is DTGVSQNPRHKITKRGQNVTFRCDPISEHNRLYWYRQTLGQGPEFLTYFQNEAQLEKSRLLSDRFSAERPKGSFSTLEIQRTEQGDSAMYLCASSLAGDINQPQHFGDGTRLSIL.

The gene calls are TRBV11-1 and TRBJ2-5; 7 bases are shared with TRBD2. The J call may be faulty, since TRBJ2-7 better matches the DNA end. The CDR3 has 15 residues. Germline-derived CDR1 and CDR2 are SGHAT and FQDESV (reference sequence). CDR3 protein: CASSLVSSGSYEQYF. As DNA, the CDR3 is TGTGCCAGCAGCTTAGTGTCTAGCGGATCCTACGAGCAGTACTTC.

This chain's CDR3 is CASSFIEGADEQFF. CDR3 DNA: TGTGCCAGCAGCTTTATTGAGGGCGCGGATGAGCAGTTCTTC. The chain joins TRBV7-9 to TRBJ2-1, with a tentative D call TRBD2 (5 bases). Germline V gene lookup returns CDR1 SEHNR and CDR2 FQNEAQ (reference sequence). Trimming cost V 3 bases and J 8 bases, with 14 bases left between them. The CDR3 extends over 14 amino acids.

This clone came up a few times. The chain uses TRBV7-9 and TRBJ2-3, with D perhaps matching TRBD1 or TRBD2 (7 bases each). Germline V gene sequence: CDR1 SEHNR, CDR2 FQNEAQ (reference sequence). Trimming left V 0 bases short and J 2 bases short, with 12 bases between. This CDR3 region has 16 residues. The DNA of the CDR3 is TGTGCCAGCAGCTTAGCTTCAGGGGGGGACACAGATACGCAGTATTTT. Its translation is CASSLASGGDTDTQYF.

The chain joins TRBV6-5 to TRBJ1-4; D gene ambiguous. CDR1 and CDR2 (germline): MNHEY, SVGAGI. The V and J ends lost 0 bases and 5 bases respectively, with 10 bases between them. The CDR3 consists of 15 residues. This chain's CDR3 is CASSYSGKGNEKLFF. The CDR3, as DNA: TGTGCCAGCAGTTACTCGGGAAAAGGGAATGAAAAACTGTTTTTT.

CDR3 amino acids: CASSFRQFYGYTF. The CDR3, as DNA: TGTGCCAGCAGCTTTCGGCAGTTCTATGGCTACACCTTC. The chain employs TRBV7-8 and TRBJ1-2, with D uncertain. CDR3 size: 13 residues. Trimming pared 3 bases from V and 4 bases from J, leaving 9 bases between. Germline CDR1 and CDR2: SGHVS and FQNEAQ.

The chain recombines TRBV27 with TRBJ2-3, with TRBD1 as a possible D gene (5 bases). The germline gives CDR1 MNHEY, CDR2 SMNVEV (reference sequence). The CDR3 consists of 13 residues. Deletions cut 9 bases from V and 1 base from J, with 11 bases between. The CDR3 bases are TGTGCCAGTCAGGGTTTTGGCACAGATACGCAGTATTTT. Amino acid sequence: CASQGFGTDTQYF.

The chain recombines TRBV5-6 with TRBJ1-6, with D tentatively TRBD1 (6 bases). The germline V gene encodes CDR1 SGHDT and CDR2 YYEEEE. Trimming cost V 4 bases and J 0 bases, with 8 bases left between them. The length of the CDR3 is 15 residues. The CDR3 here is CASSQQGSYNSPLHF. The DNA of the CDR3 is TGTGCCAGCAGCCAACAGGGCTCCTATAATTCACCCCTCCACTTT.

The chain uses TRBV4-1 and TRBJ1-1; no reliable D call. The germline gives CDR1 MGHRA, CDR2 YSYEKL. V was shortened by 3 bases and J by 1 base, with 12 bases between the two germline ends. The CDR3 consists of 15 residues. The CDR3 region is CASSQAIGSNTEAFF. The CDR3 DNA is TGCGCCAGCAGCCAGGCTATTGGGTCGAACACTGAAGCTTTCTTT.

The chain uses TRBV2 and TRBJ2-3; perhaps D is TRBD1 or TRBD2 (6 bases each). V lost 11 bases to trimming and J lost 0 bases, with 21 bases between them. The CDR3 has 16 residues. The germline gives CDR1 SNHLY, CDR2 FYNNEI. CDR3 coding DNA: TGTGCCGGAGGGGGAATTGTTAGCTCTAGCACAGATACGCAGTATTTT. Amino acid sequence: CAGGGIVSSSTDTQYF.

CDR3 amino acids: CASTLGGTYNEQFF. CDR3 DNA: TGTGCCAGCACCCTTGGCGGGACCTACAATGAGCAGTTCTTC. The V gene is TRBV27, the J gene TRBJ2-1, with D possibly TRBD2 on 6 matching bases. Trimming pared 7 bases from V and 2 bases from J, leaving 12 bases between. Germline lookup yields CDR1 MNHEY and CDR2 SMNVEV (reference sequence). The CDR3 totals 14 residues.

The chain is built from TRBV27 and TRBJ1-1; D unresolved. The CDR3 has 13 amino acids. In germline, CDR1 is MNHEY, CDR2 SMNVEV (reference sequence). V lost 5 bases to trimming and J lost 1 base, with 8 bases between them. CDR3 bases: TGTGCCAGCAGTCCCCCCGGGAACACTGAAGCTTTCTTT. Encoded protein: CASSPPGNTEAFF.

This chain links TRBV30 with TRBJ1-1; 7 nucleotides agree with TRBD1. The J segment lost 2 bases and the V segment lost 4 bases, leaving 7 bases of the junction unmatched. Per germline, CDR1 GTSNPN and CDR2 SVGIG (reference sequence). The CDR3 has 14 amino acids. DNA for the CDR3: TGTGCCTGGACCCGACAGGGTTTCAACACTGAAGCTTTCTTT. This codes for CAWTRQGFNTEAFF.

The V call is TRBV5-5, the J call TRBJ2-7, with D tentatively TRBD1 or TRBD2 (5 bases each). With 4 bases removed from V and 2 bases from J, the gap between germline ends came to 16 bases. The CDR3 consists of 15 residues. Germline V gene sequence: CDR1 SGHKS, CDR2 YYEKEE (reference sequence). The CDR3 is CASSDRDDGTYEQYF. As DNA, the CDR3 is TGTGCCAGCAGCGACCGGGACGACGGGACCTACGAGCAGTACTTC. Full variable domain (outside the CDR3, taken from reference TRBV5-5 and TRBJ2-7): DAGVTQSPTHLIKTRGQQVTLRCSPISGHKSVSWYQQVLGQGPQFIFQYYEKEERGRGNFPDRFSARQFPNYSSELNVNALLLGDSALYLCASSDRDDGTYEQYFGPGTRLTVT.

This rearrangement joins TRBV5-4 to TRBJ2-7; TRBD1 aligns across 8 bases. The germline V gene encodes CDR1 SGHNT and CDR2 YYREEE (reference sequence). The CDR3 is 14 amino acids. The V gene end was trimmed by 4 bases and the J gene end by 5 bases; junction bases not matched to a gene: 8. CDR3: CASSPWTGQDEQYF. CDR3 DNA sequence: TGTGCCAGCAGCCCGTGGACAGGGCAGGACGAGCAGTACTTC.

The chain links TRBV4-1 to TRBJ2-1; 11 bases match TRBD2. The CDR3 extends over 16 amino acids. In germline, CDR1 is MGHRA, CDR2 YSYEKL. V lost 3 bases to trimming and J lost 4 bases; unmatched junction nucleotides: 5. CDR3 region: CASSHISGGAYNEQFF. Here the CDR3 DNA reads TGCGCCAGCAGCCATATTAGCGGGGGGGCATACAATGAGCAGTTCTTC.

This clone was recorded once. This rearrangement joins TRBV10-3 to TRBJ2-2, with 10 nucleotides matching TRBD1. The ends lost 0 bases at V and 4 bases at J; junction bases unmatched: 2. The CDR3 is 16 residues long. The germline V gene encodes CDR1 ENHRY and CDR2 SYGVKD. The CDR3 DNA sequence: TGTGCCATCAGTGAGTCGGGACAGGGGCGCACCGGGGAGCTGTTTTTT. Protein sequence: CAISESGQGRTGELFF.

The chain links TRBV5-1 to TRBJ2-5; 7 nucleotides agree with TRBD2. The J call may be in error: the DNA end matches TRBJ2-7 better. CDR1 is SGHRS, CDR2 YFSETQ, per germline. This CDR3 has 14 amino acids. The CDR3 reads CASSPGDYGFEQYF. The CDR3 DNA reads TGCGCCAGCAGCCCGGGGGACTACGGGTTCGAGCAGTACTTC.

The chain couples TRBV28 to TRBJ2-3, with 13 bases aligning to TRBD2. The germline gives CDR1 MDHEN, CDR2 SYDVKM. The V and J ends lost 7 bases and 6 bases, in that order; junction bases with no gene match: 10. This CDR3 region has 16 residues. DNA for the CDR3: TGTGCCAGCACCCCCTCGGGACTAGCGGGATGGGATACGCAGTATTTT. As protein: CASTPSGLAGWDTQYF.

The V gene is TRBV6-1, the J gene TRBJ2-3; 12 nucleotides align to TRBD2. Germline CDR1 MNHNS, CDR2 SASEGT. This CDR3 is built from 16 residues. The ends lost 3 bases at V and 0 bases at J; junction bases unmatched: 1. CDR3: CASSDLAGGSTDTQYF. The CDR3 DNA sequence: TGTGCCAGCAGTGACCTAGCGGGGGGGAGCACAGATACGCAGTATTTT.